The clone carrying this T cell receptor (beta chain) was found a few times. Its antigen is unidentified. All of the isolated RNA was reverse transcribed, so expressed TCRB transcripts were sequenced. The table came from immunoSEQ multiplex PCR; TCRdb's copy has only in-frame clones and leaves some out. The repertoire has roughly 340,000 clones, 13% of them found once; the top ten carry over 0.014%. The data are from a study of beta chain features in type 1 diabetes. Trimming pared 0 bases from V and 1 base from J, leaving 6 bases between. The germline gives CDR1 SGHTA, CDR2 FQGNSA. This CDR3 is built from 15 residues. Study results and limitations: Reads derived from cDNA could over-represent cells showing high TCR expression. Shortening of TCRB CDR3s, moderate but significant, appeared in all four CD4+ subsets of Type 1 diabetes patients.

Central memory, naive, regulatory and stem cell-like memory CD4+ cells were sorted by CD45RO/CCR7/CD25/CD127/CD95/CD27. Sorting gave populations that all exceeded 98% purity. This chain links TRBV7-2 with TRBJ2-2; no clear D. Sequenced input: naive CD4+ T cells from blood. This clonotype was sampled from a woman between 18 and 29 years old with type 1 diabetes. CDR3 nucleotide sequence: TGTGCCAGCAGCTTAGCGGGCCTGAACACCGGGGAGCTGTTTTTT. Translation gives CASSLAGLNTGELFF.